The rows below give T cell receptor beta chains drawn from one sample of a study of CD8+ T cells in alopecia areata. Produced via immunoSEQ multiplex PCR; TCRdb's table is partial and in-frame only. The sample records about 180,000 clones, about 63% being singletons. The sequenced sample was CD4+ T cells sorted from blood, obtained at week 0. These receptors were collected from a human donor with alopecia areata. The CDR3 runs from the conserved cysteine through the conserved F or W. D genes are given only for firm matches. Size values are once, few and many counts, or a class for expanded clones, and some rows have none.

>TRBV4-3|TRBJ1-6|.|once
CASSQEGGSPLHF
TGCGCCAGCAGCCAAGAAGGTGGTTCACCCCTCCACTTT
>TRBV15|TRBJ2-1|.|many
CATSRDRGRLTYNEQFF
TGTGCCACCAGCAGAGATCGGGGCAGACTCACCTACAATGAGCAGTTCTTC
>TRBV30|TRBJ1-2|.|once
CAWKNPGGYGYTF
TGTGCCTGGAAAAACCCTGGGGGCTACGGCTACACCTTC
>TRBV7-2|TRBJ2-7|.|.
CASSKKGREQYF
TGTGCCAGCAGCAAGAAGGGTAGGGAGCAGTACTTC
>TRBV30|TRBJ1-1|.|few
CAWTKTQVDTEAFF
TGTGCCTGGACCAAGACTCAAGTCGACACTGAAGCTTTCTTT
>TRBV30|TRBJ2-3|TRBD2|.
CAWSSSGGTDTQYF
TGTGCCTGGAGTAGTAGCGGGGGCACAGATACGCAGTATTTT
>TRBV13|TRBJ2-2|TRBD2|once
CASSGSTGGFLFTGELFF
TGTGCCAGCAGCGGTTCAACGGGAGGATTTCTTTTCACCGGGGAGCTGTTTTTT
>TRBV6-6|TRBJ1-2|.|.
CASRGSGPGGYTF
TGTGCCAGCAGGGGATCAGGACCTGGGGGCTACACCTTC
>TRBV25-1|TRBJ1-2|.|few
CASSEYKGNNGYTF
TGTGCCAGCAGTGAATATAAGGGAAATAATGGCTACACCTTC
>TRBV18|TRBJ2-2|.|few
CASSPPQLPGELFF
TGTGCCAGCTCACCACCGCAGCTTCCCGGGGAGCTGTTTTTT
>TRBV4-3|TRBJ2-1|.|.
CASSQDNSFPHNEQFF
TGCGCCAGCAGCCAAGACAACAGTTTCCCTCACAATGAGCAGTTCTTC
>TRBV10-3|TRBJ2-1|.|.
CAISDRIESQFF
TGTGCCATCAGTGATCGGATTGAGTCTCAGTTCTTC
>TRBV29-1|TRBJ2-3|.|few
CSARSRVGTQYF
TGCAGCGCCCGATCCCGAGTGGGTACGCAGTATTTT
>TRBV19|TRBJ2-1|.|.
CASTEPSRYNEQFF
TGTGCCAGCACAGAGCCTAGCCGGTACAATGAGCAGTTCTTC
>TRBV6-5|TRBJ2-3|.|.
CASSSLVRSADTQYF
TGTGCCAGCAGTTCATTGGTCCGGTCCGCAGATACGCAGTATTTT
>TRBV30|TRBJ2-1|.|once
CAWSVRPLAPNEQFF
TGTGCCTGGAGTGTCAGGCCACTAGCTCCAAATGAGCAGTTCTTC